Presented here are 26 T cell receptor beta chains from one specimen sequenced in a study of blood T cell repertoires in COVID-19. Sequencing was performed with immunoSEQ multiplex PCR; in TCRdb, only in-frame clones are kept and a portion is missing. The sample has approximately 80,000 clones, about 87% seen once; the top ten hold around 5%. Material: peripheral blood. All receptors derive from a man in his forties with acute or convalescent COVID-19.

CDR3 DNA sequence: TGTGCCAGCAGTGCCTCCGACAGGGCTCAAGAGACCCAGTACTTC. This codes for CASSASDRAQETQYF. The chain recombines TRBV28 with TRBJ2-5; 7 positions match TRBD1. The CDR3 consists of 15 residues. The trim removed 5 bases at V and 2 bases at J, leaving 8 bases unmatched. The germline gives CDR1 MDHEN, CDR2 SYDVKM.

This sequence joins TRBV15 and TRBJ2-5; 9 bases agree with TRBD1. The CDR3 runs 15 residues. Germline V CDR1 and CDR2: LNHNV, YYDKDF (reference sequence). V gave up 1 base and J gave up 1 base; unmatched junction bases: 1. CDR3 in DNA: TGTGCCACCAGCAGAGGACAGGGGGTCCAAGAGACCCAGTACTTC. Translated, it gives CATSRGQGVQETQYF.

The V and J genes are TRBV19 and TRBJ2-3; 8 bases align to TRBD1. With V trimmed by 4 bases and J by 1 base, 4 bases remained unmatched. CDR1 LNHDA and CDR2 SQIVND come from the germline V gene (reference sequence). The CDR3 extends over 15 amino acids. CDR3: CASSNQTGGTDTQYF. Written as DNA, the CDR3 is TGTGCCAGTAGTAATCAGACAGGGGGCACAGATACGCAGTATTTT.

The J gene is TRBJ2-5, the V gene TRBV3-1 (or the pseudogene TRBV3-2); tentatively, D is TRBD2 (6 bases). Germline V gene lookup returns CDR1 LGHDT and CDR2 YNNKEL (reference sequence). The CDR3 loop spans 15 amino acids. Trimming stripped 2 bases from V and 4 bases from J, with 14 bases between. Here the CDR3 DNA reads TGTGCCAGCAGCCAAACTAGCCAAAGGGGAGAGACCCAGTACTTC. This sequence encodes CASSQTSQRGETQYF.

This clone has a single count. The genes are TRBV5-4 and TRBJ2-7, with D unresolved. The ends were cut back, 0 bases at V and 3 bases at J, with 13 bases in the middle. CDR3 size: 15 residues. The V gene's germline CDR1 is SGHNT and CDR2 YYREEE (reference sequence). In DNA, the CDR3 is TGTGCCAGCAGCTTGGATAGAAACAGAAACTACGAGCAGTACTTC. Translation: CASSLDRNRNYEQYF. The full variable domain, with the rest looked up from reference TRBV5-4 and TRBJ2-7, is ETGVTQSPTHLIKTRGQQVTLRCSSQSGHNTVSWYQQALGQGPQFIFQYYREEENGRGNFPPRFSGLQFPNYSSELNVNALELDDSALYLCASSLDRNRNYEQYFGPGTRLTVT.

The V and J genes are TRBV29-1 and TRBJ1-1; D is possibly TRBD1 (5 bases). The CDR3 runs to 12 residues. With 7 bases removed from V and 3 bases from J, the gap between germline ends came to 12 bases. Per germline, CDR1 SQVTM and CDR2 ANQGSEA. The CDR3 DNA sequence: TGCAGCGCTGCAGGGTTACACACTGAAGCTTTCTTT. Its translation: CSAAGLHTEAFF. Full variable domain (remainder filled in from reference TRBV29-1 and TRBJ1-1): SAVISQKPSRDICQRGTSLTIQCQVDSQVTMMFWYRQQPGQSLTLIATANQGSEATYESGFVIDKFPISRPNLTFSTLTVSNMSPEDSSIYLCSAAGLHTEAFFGQGTRLTVV.

The gene calls are TRBV4-3 and TRBJ2-7; 10 bases agree with TRBD2. The V gene end was trimmed by 0 bases and the J gene end by 7 bases; junction bases not matched to a gene: 12. Germline CDR1 is LGHNA and CDR2 is YSLEER. The CDR3 contains 17 residues. The CDR3 protein is CASSQEAGSGGFGEQYF. CDR3 DNA: TGCGCCAGCAGCCAAGAGGCAGGTAGCGGGGGGTTCGGAGAGCAGTACTTC.

This rearrangement joins TRBV4-3 to TRBJ2-3, with D maybe TRBD1 (5 bases). The CDR3 length is 18 residues. V gave up 0 bases and J gave up 3 bases, with 19 bases separating them. The germline gives CDR1 LGHNA, CDR2 YSLEER. In DNA, the CDR3 is TGCGCCAGCAGCCAAGACTCTCGCCAGGGCATGGTAACAGATACGCAGTATTTT. Its translation: CASSQDSRQGMVTDTQYF.

The V call is TRBV19, the J call TRBJ1-5, with TRBD1 identical over 8 bases. With 6 bases clipped from V and 0 bases from J, the junction kept 10 bases outside the gene matches. CDR1 and CDR2 from the germline V gene are LNHDA and SQIVND (reference sequence). This CDR3 has 17 amino acids. CDR3 DNA: TGTGCCAGTAGCACCGGACAGGGTGAGAATAGCAATCAGCCCCAGCATTTT. Protein product: CASSTGQGENSNQPQHF.

The chain has TRBV11-2 and TRBJ2-2; D might be TRBD2 (6 bases). The germline V and J ends were trimmed by 4 bases and 0 bases, with 12 bases remaining between them. Per the germline V gene, CDR1 is SGHAT and CDR2 is FQNNGV. CDR3 size: 16 residues. The CDR3 nucleotides read TGTGCCAGCAGCTCCACCAGGGAGGCGAACACCGGGGAGCTGTTTTTT. The encoded protein is CASSSTREANTGELFF.

The chain is built from TRBV7-8 and TRBJ1-1, with D unresolved. CDR3 length: 12 residues. V was shortened by 5 bases and J by 11 bases, with 15 bases between the two germline ends. From germline, CDR1 is SGHVS and CDR2 FQNEAQ. The CDR3 DNA is TGTGCCAGCAGCGCTAAGCCAGGAGGGGCTTTCTTT. As protein: CASSAKPGGAFF. Together with reference TRBV7-8 and TRBJ1-1, the CDR3 gives the full variable domain: GAGVSQSPRYKVAKRGQDVALRCDPISGHVSLFWYQQALGQGPEFLTYFQNEAQLDKSGLPSDRFFAERPEGSVSTLKIQRTQQEDSAVYLCASSAKPGGAFFGQGTRLTVV.

The chain couples TRBV19 to TRBJ1-1; TRBD1 aligns across 7 bases. After removal of 5 bases from V and 0 bases from J, the junction contained 6 bases not matched to a gene. In germline, CDR1 is LNHDA, CDR2 SQIVND (reference sequence). The length of the CDR3 is 15 residues. The CDR3: CASSDYRGLNTEAFF. Written as DNA, the CDR3 is TGTGCCAGTAGTGATTACAGGGGTCTGAACACTGAAGCTTTCTTT.

The chain joins TRBV4-3 to TRBJ1-3; D call uncertain. Germline CDR1 reads LGHNA; CDR2 reads YSLEER. The V gene lost 0 bases and the J gene lost 1 base, with 10 bases spanning the gap. This CDR3 comprises 16 residues. The DNA for the CDR3 is TGCGCCAGCAGCCAAGATTGGACTACTTCTGGAAACACCATATATTTT. Translation: CASSQDWTTSGNTIYF.

This rearrangement joins TRBV6-5 to TRBJ1-4, with a possible D match to TRBD1 (6 bases). Germline values: CDR1 MNHEY, CDR2 SVGAGI. The length of the CDR3 is 14 residues. Trimming pared 8 bases from V and 7 bases from J, leaving 17 bases between. Here the CDR3 DNA reads TGTGCCAGCGTCCTCACAGGGCGGAGTGAAAAACTGTTTTTT. Amino acids: CASVLTGRSEKLFF.

The chain links TRBV5-1 to TRBJ1-5; D is possibly TRBD1 (5 bases). Germline lookup yields CDR1 SGHRS and CDR2 YFSETQ. V dropped 4 bases and J dropped 3 bases, with 17 bases sitting between them. This CDR3 is 16 amino acids long. CDR3 nucleotide sequence: TGCGCCAGCAGCCCGGAGGGGCTGGGGTCCAATCAGCCCCAGCATTTT. Residues: CASSPEGLGSNQPQHF.

The chain links TRBV25-1 to TRBJ2-7; the D gene is possibly TRBD2 (6 bases). Germline assignment: CDR1 MGHDK and CDR2 SYGVNS. The CDR3 spans 15 residues. V lost 6 bases, J lost 3 bases, and 18 bases lay in between. CDR3 in amino acids: CASRSPGTGSYEQYF. CDR3 bases: TGTGCCAGCAGGAGCCCCGGGACCGGGAGCTACGAGCAGTACTTC.

This sequence joins TRBV3-1 (or the pseudogene TRBV3-2) and TRBJ1-2; 9 nucleotides match TRBD1. The CDR3 has 14 amino acids. The germline CDR1 and CDR2 sequences are LGHDT and YNNKEL (reference sequence). V shed 4 bases, J shed 8 bases, and the junction held 8 bases outside the gene matches. In DNA, the CDR3 is TGTGCCAGCAGCCCCCCGGGACAGGGTCGCGGCTACACCTTC. Protein: CASSPPGQGRGYTF.

This chain uses TRBV7-2 with TRBJ2-5; 9 bases line up with TRBD1. The CDR3 spans 13 residues. The V segment lost 5 bases and the J segment 5 bases; nucleotides outside the gene matches: 3. Germline CDR1 SGHTA, CDR2 FQGNSA. The CDR3 here is CASSLDRGETQYF. CDR3 DNA: TGTGCCAGCAGCCTAGACAGGGGGGAGACCCAGTACTTC.

V and J are TRBV10-3 and TRBJ2-1; a possible D gene is TRBD2 (6 bases). The CDR3 contains 13 residues. Germline V gene lookup returns CDR1 ENHRY and CDR2 SYGVKD. The V end lost 6 bases, the J end lost 7 bases, and 13 bases lay between the germline ends. The chain's CDR3 is CAIREGPGNEQFF. The DNA for the CDR3 is TGTGCCATCAGGGAGGGCCCGGGGAATGAGCAGTTCTTC.

This sequence joins TRBV10-1 and TRBJ1-3; D gene unclear. Germline assignment: CDR1 WNHNN and CDR2 SYGVQD (reference sequence). The V end lost 6 bases, the J end lost 7 bases, and 16 bases lay between the germline ends. The CDR3 has 14 amino acids. As DNA, the CDR3 is TGCGCCAGCAGGGTTAGTAACCGGGGTAACACCATATATTTT. Its protein is CASRVSNRGNTIYF.

This clone appeared a single time. In DNA, the CDR3 is TGTGCCAGCTCACCTCAATTAGCGGAGAGATCGGCAGATACGCAGTATTTT. Translating gives CASSPQLAERSADTQYF. The gene calls are TRBV18 and TRBJ2-3; D is perhaps TRBD2 (6 bases). Trimming shortened V by 3 bases and J by 4 bases, and 20 bases separated the two germline ends. The CDR3 runs 17 residues. The germline CDR1 and CDR2 sequences are KGHSH and LQKENI. The complete variable domain, with remaining parts taken from reference TRBV18 and TRBJ2-3, reads NAGVMQNPRHLVRRRGQEARLRCSPMKGHSHVYWYRQLPEEGLKFMVYLQKENIIDESGMPKERFSAEFPKEGPSILRIQQVVRGDSAAYFCASSPQLAERSADTQYFGPGTRLTVL.

This sequence joins TRBV18 and TRBJ1-6, with a possible D match to TRBD1 (5 bases). CDR1 and CDR2 (germline): KGHSH, LQKENI. The CDR3 is 16 amino acids. Trimming cost V 0 bases and J 9 bases, with 15 bases left between them. CDR3 protein: CASSPPAGTVGSPLHF. CDR3 DNA: TGTGCCAGCTCACCACCGGCAGGGACTGTTGGTTCACCCCTCCACTTT. Using reference TRBV18 and TRBJ1-6 for the parts outside the CDR3, the full variable domain is NAGVMQNPRHLVRRRGQEARLRCSPMKGHSHVYWYRQLPEEGLKFMVYLQKENIIDESGMPKERFSAEFPKEGPSILRIQQVVRGDSAAYFCASSPPAGTVGSPLHFGNGTRLTVT.

V usage is TRBV7-2 and J usage is TRBJ1-3, with D possibly TRBD1 on 6 matching bases. V shed 1 base and J shed 4 bases, with 11 bases lying between them. Germline-derived CDR1 and CDR2 are SGHTA and FQGNSA. The CDR3 spans 15 residues. For the CDR3, the DNA is TGTGCCAGCAGCTTAGACAGGGTGCAAGGAAACACCATATATTTT. Its translation is CASSLDRVQGNTIYF.

V usage is TRBV27 and J usage is TRBJ1-1, with a tentative D call TRBD1 (5 bases). CDR3 length equals 15 residues. V lost 3 bases, J lost 1 base, and 12 bases lay in between. Looked up from germline, CDR1 is MNHEY and CDR2 is SMNVEV (reference sequence). The CDR3 reads CASSLGRPTNTEAFF. The CDR3 region has the DNA TGTGCCAGCAGTTTGGGGCGGCCGACGAACACTGAAGCTTTCTTT.

The rearrangement links TRBV27 to TRBJ1-5; D not certain. Trimming removed 6 bases at V and 4 bases at J, with 13 bases between. There are 14 residues in the CDR3. The V gene's germline CDR1 is MNHEY and CDR2 SMNVEV (reference sequence). The CDR3 reads CASSLRGGNQPQHF. Here the CDR3 DNA reads TGTGCCAGCAGCTTGCGCGGTGGGAATCAGCCCCAGCATTTT.

This chain uses TRBV7-2 with TRBJ1-6, with D tentatively TRBD1 (6 bases). This CDR3 has 15 residues. The V gene's germline CDR1 is SGHTA and CDR2 FQGNSA. Trimming removed 4 bases from V and 4 bases from J, with 11 bases in between. The CDR3 DNA is TGTGCCAGCAGCTCAGACAGGCATTATAATTCACCCCTCCACTTT. Translation gives CASSSDRHYNSPLHF.